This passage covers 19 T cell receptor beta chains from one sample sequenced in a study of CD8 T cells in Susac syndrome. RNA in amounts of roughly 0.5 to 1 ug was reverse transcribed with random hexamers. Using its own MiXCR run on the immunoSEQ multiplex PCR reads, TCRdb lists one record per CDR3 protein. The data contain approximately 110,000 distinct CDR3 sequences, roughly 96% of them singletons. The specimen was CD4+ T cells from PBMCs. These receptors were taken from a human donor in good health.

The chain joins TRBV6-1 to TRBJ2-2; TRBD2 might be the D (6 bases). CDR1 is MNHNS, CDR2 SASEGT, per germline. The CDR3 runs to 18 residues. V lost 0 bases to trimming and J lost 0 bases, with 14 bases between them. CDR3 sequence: CASSEALVGGANTGELFF. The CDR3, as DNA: TGTGCCAGCAGTGAAGCCCTTGTCGGGGGTGCGAACACCGGGGAGCTGTTTTTT.

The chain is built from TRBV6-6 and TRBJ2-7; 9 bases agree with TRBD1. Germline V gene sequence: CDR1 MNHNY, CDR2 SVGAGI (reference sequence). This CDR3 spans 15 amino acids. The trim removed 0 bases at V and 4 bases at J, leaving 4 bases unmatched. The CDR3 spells CASSYSWTGEYEQYF. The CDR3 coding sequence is TGTGCCAGCAGTTACTCCTGGACAGGGGAGTACGAGCAGTACTTC.

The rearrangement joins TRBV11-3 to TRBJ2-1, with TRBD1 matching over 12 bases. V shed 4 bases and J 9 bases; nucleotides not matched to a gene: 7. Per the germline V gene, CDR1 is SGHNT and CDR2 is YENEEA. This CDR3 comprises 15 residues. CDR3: CASSSTGQGATEQFF. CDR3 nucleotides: TGTGCCAGCAGCTCCACGGGACAGGGGGCGACTGAGCAGTTCTTC. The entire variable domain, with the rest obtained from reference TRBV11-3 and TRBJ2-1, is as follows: EAGVVQSPRYKIIEKKQPVAFWCNPISGHNTLYWYLQNLGQGPELLIRYENEEAVDDSQLPKDRFSAERLKGVDSTLKIQPAELGDSAVYLCASSSTGQGATEQFFGPGTRLTVL.

The DNA for the CDR3 is TGTGCCACCAGCGGTGGGACAGGGGAAAGTAGGGAGCTGTTTTTT. Protein: CATSGGTGESRELFF. The chain has TRBV15 and TRBJ2-2; 10 nucleotides match TRBD1. From germline, CDR1 is LNHNV and CDR2 YYDKDF (reference sequence). With V trimmed by 5 bases and J by 9 bases, 9 bases remained unmatched. CDR3 length: 15 residues.

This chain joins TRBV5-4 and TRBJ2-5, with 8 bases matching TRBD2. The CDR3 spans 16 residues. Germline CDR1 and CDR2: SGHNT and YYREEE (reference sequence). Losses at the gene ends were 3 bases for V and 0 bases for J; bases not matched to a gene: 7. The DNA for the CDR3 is TGTGCCAGCAGCTCGAAAGCGGGGGCAAACCAAGAGACCCAGTACTTC. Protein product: CASSSKAGANQETQYF. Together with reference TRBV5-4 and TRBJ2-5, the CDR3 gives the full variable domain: ETGVTQSPTHLIKTRGQQVTLRCSSQSGHNTVSWYQQALGQGPQFIFQYYREEENGRGNFPPRFSGLQFPNYSSELNVNALELDDSALYLCASSSKAGANQETQYFGPGTRLLVL.

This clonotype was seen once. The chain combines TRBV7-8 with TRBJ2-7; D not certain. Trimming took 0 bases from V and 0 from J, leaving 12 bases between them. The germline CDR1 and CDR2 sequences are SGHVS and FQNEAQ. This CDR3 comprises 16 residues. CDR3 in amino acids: CASSLASWAPSYEQYF. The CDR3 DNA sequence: TGTGCCAGCAGCTTAGCCTCCTGGGCACCCTCCTACGAGCAGTACTTC. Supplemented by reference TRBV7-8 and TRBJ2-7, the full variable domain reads GAGVSQSPRYKVAKRGQDVALRCDPISGHVSLFWYQQALGQGPEFLTYFQNEAQLDKSGLPSDRFFAERPEGSVSTLKIQRTQQEDSAVYLCASSLASWAPSYEQYFGPGTRLTVT.

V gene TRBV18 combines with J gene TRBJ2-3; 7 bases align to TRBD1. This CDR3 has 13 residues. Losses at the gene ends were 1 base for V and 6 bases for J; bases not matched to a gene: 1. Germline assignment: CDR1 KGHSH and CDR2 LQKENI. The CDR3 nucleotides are TGTGCCAGCTCACCACTACAGGGGGATACGCAGTATTTT. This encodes CASSPLQGDTQYF.

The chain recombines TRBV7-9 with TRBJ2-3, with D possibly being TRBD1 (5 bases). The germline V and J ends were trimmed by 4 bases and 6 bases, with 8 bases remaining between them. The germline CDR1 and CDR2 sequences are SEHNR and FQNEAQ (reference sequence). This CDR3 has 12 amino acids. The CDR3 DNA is TGTGCCAGCAGCTCGCAGGGCGATACGCAGTATTTT. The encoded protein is CASSSQGDTQYF. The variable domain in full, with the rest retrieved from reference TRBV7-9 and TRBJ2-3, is DTGVSQNPRHKITKRGQNVTFRCDPISEHNRLYWYRQTLGQGPEFLTYFQNEAQLEKSRLLSDRFSAERPKGSFSTLEIQRTEQGDSAMYLCASSSQGDTQYFGPGTRLTVL.

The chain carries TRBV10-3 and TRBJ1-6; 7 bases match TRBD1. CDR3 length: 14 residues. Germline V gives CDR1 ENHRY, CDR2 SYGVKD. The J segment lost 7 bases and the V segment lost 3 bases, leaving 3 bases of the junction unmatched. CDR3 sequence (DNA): TGTGCCATCAGTGAACGGGACAGCAATTCACCCCTCCACTTT. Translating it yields CAISERDSNSPLHF.

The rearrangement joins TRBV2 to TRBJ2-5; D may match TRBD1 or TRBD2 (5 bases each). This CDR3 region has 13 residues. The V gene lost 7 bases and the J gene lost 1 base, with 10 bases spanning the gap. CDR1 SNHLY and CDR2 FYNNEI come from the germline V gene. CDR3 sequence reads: CASTPGTQETQYF. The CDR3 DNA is TGTGCCAGCACTCCCGGGACCCAAGAGACCCAGTACTTC.

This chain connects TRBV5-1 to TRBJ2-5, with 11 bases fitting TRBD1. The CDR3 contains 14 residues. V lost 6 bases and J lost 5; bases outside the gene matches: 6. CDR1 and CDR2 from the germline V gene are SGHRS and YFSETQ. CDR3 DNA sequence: TGCGCCAGCAACCCGGACAGGGGGCAGGAGACCCAGTACTTC. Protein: CASNPDRGQETQYF. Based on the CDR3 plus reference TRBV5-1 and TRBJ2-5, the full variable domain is KAGVTQTPRYLIKTRGQQVTLSCSPISGHRSVSWYQQTPGQGLQFLFEYFSETQRNKGNFPGRFSGRQFSNSRSEMNVSTLELGDSALYLCASNPDRGQETQYFGPGTRLLVL.

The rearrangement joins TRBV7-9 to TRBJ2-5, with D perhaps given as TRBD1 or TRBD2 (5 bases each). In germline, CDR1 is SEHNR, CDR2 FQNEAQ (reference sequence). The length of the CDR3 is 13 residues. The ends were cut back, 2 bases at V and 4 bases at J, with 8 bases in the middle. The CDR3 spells CASSLRDRETQYF. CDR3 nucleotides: TGTGCCAGCAGCTTACGGGACCGAGAGACCCAGTACTTC.

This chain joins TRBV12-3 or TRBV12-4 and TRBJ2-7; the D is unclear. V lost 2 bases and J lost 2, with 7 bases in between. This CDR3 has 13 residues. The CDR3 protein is CASSLKGPYEQYF. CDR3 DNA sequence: TGTGCCAGCAGTTTAAAGGGCCCCTACGAGCAGTACTTC.

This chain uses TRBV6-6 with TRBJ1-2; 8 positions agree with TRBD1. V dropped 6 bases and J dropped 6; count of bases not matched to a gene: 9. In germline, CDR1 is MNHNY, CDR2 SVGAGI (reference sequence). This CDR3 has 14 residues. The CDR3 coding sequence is TGTGCCAGCAGCCGAACCTCAGGGGGCGATGGCTACACCTTC. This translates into CASSRTSGGDGYTF.

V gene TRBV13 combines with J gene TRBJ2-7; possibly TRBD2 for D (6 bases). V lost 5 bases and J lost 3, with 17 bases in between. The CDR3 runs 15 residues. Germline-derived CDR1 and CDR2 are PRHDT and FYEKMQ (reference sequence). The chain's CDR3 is CASSAYRDFHYEQYF. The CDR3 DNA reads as TGTGCCAGCAGCGCATACCGGGACTTCCACTACGAGCAGTACTTC.

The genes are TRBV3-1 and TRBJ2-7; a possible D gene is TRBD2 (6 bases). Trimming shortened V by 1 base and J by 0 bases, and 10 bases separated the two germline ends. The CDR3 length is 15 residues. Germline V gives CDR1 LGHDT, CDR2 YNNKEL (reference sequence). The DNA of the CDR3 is TGTGCCAGCAGCCAAGGGGAGGTAAGCTCCTACGAGCAGTACTTC. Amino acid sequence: CASSQGEVSSYEQYF.

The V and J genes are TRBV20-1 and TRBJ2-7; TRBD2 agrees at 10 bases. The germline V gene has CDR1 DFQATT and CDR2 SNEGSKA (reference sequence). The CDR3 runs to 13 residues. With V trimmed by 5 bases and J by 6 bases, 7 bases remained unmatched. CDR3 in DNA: TGCAGTGCTTTAGCACTAGCGGGACTCGAGCAGTACTTC. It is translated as CSALALAGLEQYF.

CDR3 sequence: CASIVFPGGSSFPNRNEQFF. CDR3 bases: TGTGCCAGCATTGTATTTCCAGGGGGTTCTTCGTTCCCTAATAGAAATGAGCAGTTCTTC. J is TRBJ2-1 and V is TRBV11-2; 7 bases match TRBD1. Germline V gene sequence: CDR1 SGHAT, CDR2 FQNNGV. CDR3 length: 20 amino acids. V shed 7 bases and J 7 bases; nucleotides not matched to a gene: 28. The full variable domain, completed using reference TRBV11-2 and TRBJ2-1, is EAGVAQSPRYKIIEKRQSVAFWCNPISGHATLYWYQQILGQGPKLLIQFQNNGVVDDSQLPKDRFSAERLKGVDSTLKIQPAKLEDSAVYLCASIVFPGGSSFPNRNEQFFGPGTRLTVL.

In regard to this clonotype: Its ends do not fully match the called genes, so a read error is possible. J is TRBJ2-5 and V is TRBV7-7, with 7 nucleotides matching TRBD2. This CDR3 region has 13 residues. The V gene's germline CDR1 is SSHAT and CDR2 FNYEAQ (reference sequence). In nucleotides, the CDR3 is TGTGCTAGCAGCCAGACTAGCCTAGAGACCCAGTACTTC. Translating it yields CASSQTSLETQYF.